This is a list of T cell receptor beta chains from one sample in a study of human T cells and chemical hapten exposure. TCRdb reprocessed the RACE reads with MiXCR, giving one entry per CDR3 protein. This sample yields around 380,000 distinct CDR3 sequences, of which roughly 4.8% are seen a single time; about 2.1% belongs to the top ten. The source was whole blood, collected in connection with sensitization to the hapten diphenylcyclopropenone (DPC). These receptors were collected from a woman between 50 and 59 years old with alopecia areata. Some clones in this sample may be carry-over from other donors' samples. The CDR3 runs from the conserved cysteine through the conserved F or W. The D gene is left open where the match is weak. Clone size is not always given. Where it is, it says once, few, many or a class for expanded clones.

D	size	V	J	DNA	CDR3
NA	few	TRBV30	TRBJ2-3	TGTGCCAACCAAGGGGACACAGATACGCAGTATTTT	CANQGDTDTQYF
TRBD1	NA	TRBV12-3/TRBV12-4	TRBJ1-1	TGTGCCAGCAGTGCCCCTCAGGACAGGGTGAACACTGAAGCTTTCTTT	CASSAPQDRVNTEAFF
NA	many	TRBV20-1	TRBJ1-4	TGCAGTGCTAGAGATCGACCCCCGGTAGAAAAACTGTTTTTT	CSARDRPPVEKLFF
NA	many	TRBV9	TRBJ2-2	TGTGCCAGCAGCTCCGGGACCGCGAACACCGGGGAGCTGTTTTTT	CASSSGTANTGELFF
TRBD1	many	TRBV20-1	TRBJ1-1	TGCAGTGCTAGAGCCCGGGACAGGGGAGAAACTGAAGCTTTCTTT	CSARARDRGETEAFF
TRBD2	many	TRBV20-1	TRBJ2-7	TGCAGTGCTAGGGCCTCCGGGCTAGCGGGGGGCTACGAGCAGTACTTC	CSARASGLAGGYEQYF
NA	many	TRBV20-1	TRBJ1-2	TGCAGTGCCAGGGGAGTAGGCTATGGCTACACCTTC	CSARGVGYGYTF
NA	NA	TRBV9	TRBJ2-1	TGTGCCAGCAGCAGGCCGCCTGGAGAGCAGTTCTTC	CASSRPPGEQFF
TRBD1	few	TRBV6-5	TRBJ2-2	TGTGCCAGCAGCCCACAGGGGAGAAACGGGGAGCTGTTTTTT	CASSPQGRNGELFF
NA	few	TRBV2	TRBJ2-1	TGTGCCAGCAGTGAACCGGGTCCCGGGTACAATGAGCAGTTCTTC	CASSEPGPGYNEQFF
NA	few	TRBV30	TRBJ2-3	TGTGCCTGCACACAAGATACGCAGTATTTT	CACTQDTQYF
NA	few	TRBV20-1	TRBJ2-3	TGCAGTGCCATCCCCGAGGCAGATACGCAGTATTTT	CSAIPEADTQYF
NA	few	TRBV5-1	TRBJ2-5	TGCGCCAGCAGCTTCCTTAGGCCTCCGCCACAAGAGACCCAGTACTTC	CASSFLRPPPQETQYF
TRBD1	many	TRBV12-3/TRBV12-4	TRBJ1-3	TGTGCCAGCAGGGGGACAGGCGCCCCCATATATTTT	CASRGTGAPIYF
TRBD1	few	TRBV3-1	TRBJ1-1	TGTGCCAGCAGCCCCGGGACAGGGGGATGGAACACTGAAGCTTTCTTT	CASSPGTGGWNTEAFF
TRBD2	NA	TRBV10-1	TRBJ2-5	TGCGCCAGCAGTGGGGGACTAGCGGGAGGAGAAGAGACCCAGTACTTC	CASSGGLAGGEETQYF
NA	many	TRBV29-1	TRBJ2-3	TGCAGCGTTCGCGTGGGGGGCGCGGGAGATTTTGGACGAAGCACAGATACGCAGTATTTT	CSVRVGGAGDFGRSTDTQYF
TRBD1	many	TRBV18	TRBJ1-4	TGTGCCAGCTCTCAAGACCAGACAGGGCTCAATGAAAAACTGTTTTTT	CASSQDQTGLNEKLFF
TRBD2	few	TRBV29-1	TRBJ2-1	TGCAGCGGGACTAGAGTGAATGAGCAGTTCTTC	CSGTRVNEQFF
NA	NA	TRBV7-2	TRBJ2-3	TGTGCCAGCAGCTTAGGTCGGCAGGCTGGACAGTATTTT	CASSLGRQAGQYF
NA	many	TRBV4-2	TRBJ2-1	TGTGCCAGCAGCCAAGTCGCGGGTGAGCAGTTCTTC	CASSQVAGEQFF
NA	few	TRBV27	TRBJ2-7	TGTGCCAGCACTCTCGGGAAGACAGAATACTTC	CASTLGKTEYF
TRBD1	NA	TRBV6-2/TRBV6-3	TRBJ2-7	TGTGCCAGCAGATCCGGGACAGGGGATCCTTACTTC	CASRSGTGDPYF
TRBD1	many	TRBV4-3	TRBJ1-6	TGCGCCAGCAGCCAAGTACCAGGGACAGGGAATTCACCCCTCCACTTT	CASSQVPGTGNSPLHF
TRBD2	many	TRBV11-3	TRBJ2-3	TGTGCCAGCAGCTTAGATAATAGGTGGCGGGGGGCCGGGTCAGATACGCAGTATTTT	CASSLDNRWRGAGSDTQYF
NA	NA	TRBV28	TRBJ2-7	TGTGCCAGCAGTCAGGGGCCGCGCCAGTACTTC	CASSQGPRQYF
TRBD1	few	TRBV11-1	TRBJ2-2	TGTGCCAGCAGCCGAGATAAACGACAGGGGGTTCGGATAATCGGGGAGCTGTTTTTT	CASSRDKRQGVRIIGELFF
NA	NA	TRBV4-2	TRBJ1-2	TGTGCCAGCAGCCAAGAGGGGACATCTAACTATGGCTACACCTTC	CASSQEGTSNYGYTF
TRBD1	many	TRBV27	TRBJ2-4	TGTGCCAGCAGCCCGGGACAGGGGGCGCTGACCAAAAACATTCAGTACTTC	CASSPGQGALTKNIQYF
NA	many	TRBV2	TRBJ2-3	TGTGCCAGCAGTACCAGTCCCAGCCCGGATACGCAGTATTTT	CASSTSPSPDTQYF
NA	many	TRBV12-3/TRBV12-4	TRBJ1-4	TGTGCCAGCAGCCCAACTAATGAAAAACTGTTTTTT	CASSPTNEKLFF
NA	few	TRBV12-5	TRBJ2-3	TGTGCTAGTGGCCTGGTATCGCAGGGGAGACTCCATACGCAGTATTTT	CASGLVSQGRLHTQYF
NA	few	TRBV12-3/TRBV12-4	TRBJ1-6	TGTGCCAGCAGTCCCCTTGGGGGATCTAATTCACCCCTCCACTTT	CASSPLGGSNSPLHF
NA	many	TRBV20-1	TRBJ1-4	TGCAGTGCTAGAAGGGGATTTAATGAAAAACTGTTTTTT	CSARRGFNEKLFF
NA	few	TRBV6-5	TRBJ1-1	TGTGCCAGCACCACGGGGAGTAGCAACACTGAAGCTTTCTTT	CASTTGSSNTEAFF
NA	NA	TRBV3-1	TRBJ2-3	TGTGCCATCTCCTCTTCAATGGGCACAGATACGCAGTATTTT	CAISSSMGTDTQYF
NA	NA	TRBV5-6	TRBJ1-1	TGTGCCAGCAGCTTGGGGGCCACAGAAAACACTGAAGCTTTCTTT	CASSLGATENTEAFF
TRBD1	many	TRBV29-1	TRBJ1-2	TGCAGCGTTGAAGATACAGGGGACTATGGCTACACCTTC	CSVEDTGDYGYTF
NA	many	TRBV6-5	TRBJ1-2	TGTGCCAGCAGTTACTCGAGGGGGAAGGATGGCTACACCTTC	CASSYSRGKDGYTF
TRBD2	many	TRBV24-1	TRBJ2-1	TGTGCCACAAGGCCGAGCGGGAGCGCGTACAATGAGCAGTTCTTC	CATRPSGSAYNEQFF
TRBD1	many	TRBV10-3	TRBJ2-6	TGTGCCATCAGTGAGTGGGTCTTGACAGGGAAGACTGGGGCCAACGTCCTGACTTTC	CAISEWVLTGKTGANVLTF
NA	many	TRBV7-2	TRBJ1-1	TGTGCCAGCAGCTTGCGAGGGGAGACTGAAGCTTTCTTT	CASSLRGETEAFF
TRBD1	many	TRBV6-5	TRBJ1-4	TGTGCCAGCAGGGAGACAGGGGGCCATAATGAAAAACTGTTTTTT	CASRETGGHNEKLFF
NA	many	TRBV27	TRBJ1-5	TGTGCCAGCAGTTTAAGGCGGGATTATAGCAATCAGCCCCAGCATTTT	CASSLRRDYSNQPQHF
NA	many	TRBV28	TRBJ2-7	TGTGCCAGCAGCGTAGGTCACACCTACGAGCAGTACTTC	CASSVGHTYEQYF
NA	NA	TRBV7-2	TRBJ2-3	TGTGCCAGCAGCTTAGTGCCAGGGGACACAGATACGCAGTATTTT	CASSLVPGDTDTQYF
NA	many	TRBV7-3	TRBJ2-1	TGTGCCAGCAGCCCCGGGGGGCCGCAGTCCTACAATGAGCAGTTCTTC	CASSPGGPQSYNEQFF
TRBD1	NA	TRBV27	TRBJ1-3	TGTGCCAGCAGATTGACAGGGGCCGGAAACACCATATATTTT	CASRLTGAGNTIYF
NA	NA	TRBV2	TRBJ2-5	TGTGCCAGCCTTCCCTGGGGGGCCCCTGCAGAGACCCAGTACTTC	CASLPWGAPAETQYF
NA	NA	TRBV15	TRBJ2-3	TGTGCCACCGGGCCGGCCCCAGATACGCAGTATTTT	CATGPAPDTQYF
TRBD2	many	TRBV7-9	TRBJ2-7	TGTGCCAGCAGCTTAGGACTAGCGGGAGACCCCGAGCAGTACTTC	CASSLGLAGDPEQYF
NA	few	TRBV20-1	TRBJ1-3	TGCAGTGCAAGAAGGGGATTTGGAAACACCATATATTTT	CSARRGFGNTIYF
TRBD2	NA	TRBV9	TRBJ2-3	TGTGCCAGCAGCGTAGAGCCAGCGGGGGGCAGGTCAGATACGCAGTATTTT	CASSVEPAGGRSDTQYF
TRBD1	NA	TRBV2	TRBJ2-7	TGTGCCAGCAGTACGGGACAGGCTTCTTACGAGCAGTACTTC	CASSTGQASYEQYF